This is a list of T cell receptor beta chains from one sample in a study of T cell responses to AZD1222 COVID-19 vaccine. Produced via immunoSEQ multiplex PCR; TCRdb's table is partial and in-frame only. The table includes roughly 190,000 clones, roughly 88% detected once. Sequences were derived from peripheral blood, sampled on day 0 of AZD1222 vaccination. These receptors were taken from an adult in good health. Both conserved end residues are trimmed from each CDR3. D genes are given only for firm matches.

CDR3aa: ASSQTGLTYEQY; d_gene: TRBD1; j_gene: TRBJ2-7; v_gene: TRBV6-2/TRBV6-3
CDR3aa: ATSEGLAGGYYNEQF; d_gene: TRBD2; j_gene: TRBJ2-1; v_gene: TRBV24-1
CDR3aa: ASSQENRPSGPIKKYEQY; d_gene: TRBD2; j_gene: TRBJ2-7; v_gene: TRBV4-2
CDR3aa: ASSTPESKTQH; d_gene: NA; j_gene: TRBJ1-5; v_gene: TRBV19
CDR3aa: ASSYATGGELF; d_gene: NA; j_gene: TRBJ2-2; v_gene: TRBV6-5
CDR3aa: ASSPHVQGIKRNTIY; d_gene: NA; j_gene: TRBJ1-3; v_gene: TRBV3-1/TRBV3-2
CDR3aa: ASSLTGRLLDYEQY; d_gene: TRBD1; j_gene: TRBJ2-7; v_gene: TRBV5-1
CDR3aa: ASSLAGLRPDTEAF; d_gene: NA; j_gene: TRBJ1-1; v_gene: TRBV5-1
CDR3aa: ATSPFQGDEQY; d_gene: TRBD1; j_gene: TRBJ2-7; v_gene: TRBV15
CDR3aa: ASSLTGNSGNTIY; d_gene: NA; j_gene: TRBJ1-3; v_gene: TRBV5-1
CDR3aa: ASSTGRNTEAF; d_gene: NA; j_gene: TRBJ1-1; v_gene: TRBV13
CDR3aa: ASSYPGDEQF; d_gene: NA; j_gene: TRBJ2-1; v_gene: TRBV6-2/TRBV6-3
CDR3aa: SVISGQGNEQF; d_gene: TRBD2; j_gene: TRBJ2-1; v_gene: TRBV29-1
CDR3aa: ASSLRAGITAANSPLH; d_gene: NA; j_gene: TRBJ1-6; v_gene: TRBV5-1
CDR3aa: ASSEQDYEQY; d_gene: NA; j_gene: TRBJ2-7; v_gene: TRBV19
CDR3aa: ASSFFLAGGYNEQF; d_gene: TRBD2; j_gene: TRBJ2-1; v_gene: TRBV7-8
CDR3aa: ASSVVLAGAWQY; d_gene: TRBD2; j_gene: TRBJ2-7; v_gene: TRBV2
CDR3aa: SVGGDGYT; d_gene: NA; j_gene: TRBJ1-2; v_gene: TRBV29-1
CDR3aa: ASSETPTARETQY; d_gene: NA; j_gene: TRBJ2-5; v_gene: TRBV6-1
CDR3aa: ASSHETSGDLDTQY; d_gene: TRBD2; j_gene: TRBJ2-3; v_gene: TRBV4-2
CDR3aa: ASRGRTVTTNEKLF; d_gene: NA; j_gene: TRBJ1-4; v_gene: TRBV27
CDR3aa: ASSLAVDFLAGTNNEQF; d_gene: TRBD2; j_gene: TRBJ2-1; v_gene: TRBV11-3
CDR3aa: ASSIHRDRVYEQY; d_gene: TRBD1; j_gene: TRBJ2-7; v_gene: TRBV19
CDR3aa: ASSEIVGVGITEAF; d_gene: NA; j_gene: TRBJ1-1; v_gene: TRBV6-1
CDR3aa: ASSFDHMASNNEQF; d_gene: NA; j_gene: TRBJ2-1; v_gene: TRBV11-2
CDR3aa: ASSGASGRGEQF; d_gene: TRBD2; j_gene: TRBJ2-1; v_gene: TRBV19
CDR3aa: ASSFRGLGANVLT; d_gene: TRBD1; j_gene: TRBJ2-6; v_gene: TRBV5-6
CDR3aa: ASSLAQHYGYT; d_gene: NA; j_gene: TRBJ1-2; v_gene: TRBV5-1
CDR3aa: ASSLDVRDRPEETQY; d_gene: TRBD1; j_gene: TRBJ2-5; v_gene: TRBV7-9
CDR3aa: ASSPQWLAANYNEQF; d_gene: TRBD2; j_gene: TRBJ2-1; v_gene: TRBV13
CDR3aa: ASSSPTPTNEKLF; d_gene: NA; j_gene: TRBJ1-4; v_gene: TRBV5-8
CDR3aa: ASSRAANEKLF; d_gene: NA; j_gene: TRBJ1-4; v_gene: TRBV7-3
CDR3aa: SGGGHLTERNYGYT; d_gene: NA; j_gene: TRBJ1-2; v_gene: TRBV29-1
CDR3aa: ASRDLAGGLGYEQY; d_gene: TRBD2; j_gene: TRBJ2-7; v_gene: TRBV28
CDR3aa: ASSQEASGGAGDTQY; d_gene: TRBD2; j_gene: TRBJ2-3; v_gene: TRBV4-1
CDR3aa: ASSRDRIYFYSNQPQH; d_gene: NA; j_gene: TRBJ1-5; v_gene: TRBV28
CDR3aa: ASSLVQNGELF; d_gene: NA; j_gene: TRBJ2-2; v_gene: TRBV11-3
CDR3aa: ASTGANNQPQH; d_gene: TRBD1; j_gene: TRBJ1-5; v_gene: TRBV2
CDR3aa: ATETGGGSGYT; d_gene: TRBD1; j_gene: TRBJ1-2; v_gene: TRBV18
CDR3aa: ASSGLQGLQQF; d_gene: NA; j_gene: TRBJ2-1; v_gene: TRBV19
CDR3aa: ASSPQQATNEKLF; d_gene: NA; j_gene: TRBJ1-4; v_gene: TRBV11-2
CDR3aa: ASSPDTGGPEAF; d_gene: TRBD1; j_gene: TRBJ1-1; v_gene: TRBV5-1
CDR3aa: ATSGQGVNQPQH; d_gene: TRBD1; j_gene: TRBJ1-5; v_gene: TRBV24-1
CDR3aa: ASSFVGKETQY; d_gene: NA; j_gene: TRBJ2-5; v_gene: TRBV13
CDR3aa: ASSDRQGSSYEQY; d_gene: TRBD1; j_gene: TRBJ2-7; v_gene: TRBV7-8
CDR3aa: ASRPTSGSIHEQY; d_gene: TRBD2; j_gene: TRBJ2-7; v_gene: TRBV28
CDR3aa: ASSIEAGGRYEQY; d_gene: TRBD2; j_gene: TRBJ2-7; v_gene: TRBV19
CDR3aa: ATRGISGTGELF; d_gene: NA; j_gene: TRBJ2-2; v_gene: TRBV15
CDR3aa: ASSKLRLRLAGDSYEQY; d_gene: TRBD2; j_gene: TRBJ2-7; v_gene: TRBV5-8
CDR3aa: ASSARSAGEKLF; d_gene: NA; j_gene: TRBJ1-4; v_gene: TRBV4-1
CDR3aa: ASSIQGLDYGYT; d_gene: NA; j_gene: TRBJ1-2; v_gene: TRBV19
CDR3aa: ASSLWQLSGNTIY; d_gene: NA; j_gene: TRBJ1-3; v_gene: TRBV5-8
CDR3aa: ASSIGTLSNQPQH; d_gene: NA; j_gene: TRBJ1-5; v_gene: TRBV19